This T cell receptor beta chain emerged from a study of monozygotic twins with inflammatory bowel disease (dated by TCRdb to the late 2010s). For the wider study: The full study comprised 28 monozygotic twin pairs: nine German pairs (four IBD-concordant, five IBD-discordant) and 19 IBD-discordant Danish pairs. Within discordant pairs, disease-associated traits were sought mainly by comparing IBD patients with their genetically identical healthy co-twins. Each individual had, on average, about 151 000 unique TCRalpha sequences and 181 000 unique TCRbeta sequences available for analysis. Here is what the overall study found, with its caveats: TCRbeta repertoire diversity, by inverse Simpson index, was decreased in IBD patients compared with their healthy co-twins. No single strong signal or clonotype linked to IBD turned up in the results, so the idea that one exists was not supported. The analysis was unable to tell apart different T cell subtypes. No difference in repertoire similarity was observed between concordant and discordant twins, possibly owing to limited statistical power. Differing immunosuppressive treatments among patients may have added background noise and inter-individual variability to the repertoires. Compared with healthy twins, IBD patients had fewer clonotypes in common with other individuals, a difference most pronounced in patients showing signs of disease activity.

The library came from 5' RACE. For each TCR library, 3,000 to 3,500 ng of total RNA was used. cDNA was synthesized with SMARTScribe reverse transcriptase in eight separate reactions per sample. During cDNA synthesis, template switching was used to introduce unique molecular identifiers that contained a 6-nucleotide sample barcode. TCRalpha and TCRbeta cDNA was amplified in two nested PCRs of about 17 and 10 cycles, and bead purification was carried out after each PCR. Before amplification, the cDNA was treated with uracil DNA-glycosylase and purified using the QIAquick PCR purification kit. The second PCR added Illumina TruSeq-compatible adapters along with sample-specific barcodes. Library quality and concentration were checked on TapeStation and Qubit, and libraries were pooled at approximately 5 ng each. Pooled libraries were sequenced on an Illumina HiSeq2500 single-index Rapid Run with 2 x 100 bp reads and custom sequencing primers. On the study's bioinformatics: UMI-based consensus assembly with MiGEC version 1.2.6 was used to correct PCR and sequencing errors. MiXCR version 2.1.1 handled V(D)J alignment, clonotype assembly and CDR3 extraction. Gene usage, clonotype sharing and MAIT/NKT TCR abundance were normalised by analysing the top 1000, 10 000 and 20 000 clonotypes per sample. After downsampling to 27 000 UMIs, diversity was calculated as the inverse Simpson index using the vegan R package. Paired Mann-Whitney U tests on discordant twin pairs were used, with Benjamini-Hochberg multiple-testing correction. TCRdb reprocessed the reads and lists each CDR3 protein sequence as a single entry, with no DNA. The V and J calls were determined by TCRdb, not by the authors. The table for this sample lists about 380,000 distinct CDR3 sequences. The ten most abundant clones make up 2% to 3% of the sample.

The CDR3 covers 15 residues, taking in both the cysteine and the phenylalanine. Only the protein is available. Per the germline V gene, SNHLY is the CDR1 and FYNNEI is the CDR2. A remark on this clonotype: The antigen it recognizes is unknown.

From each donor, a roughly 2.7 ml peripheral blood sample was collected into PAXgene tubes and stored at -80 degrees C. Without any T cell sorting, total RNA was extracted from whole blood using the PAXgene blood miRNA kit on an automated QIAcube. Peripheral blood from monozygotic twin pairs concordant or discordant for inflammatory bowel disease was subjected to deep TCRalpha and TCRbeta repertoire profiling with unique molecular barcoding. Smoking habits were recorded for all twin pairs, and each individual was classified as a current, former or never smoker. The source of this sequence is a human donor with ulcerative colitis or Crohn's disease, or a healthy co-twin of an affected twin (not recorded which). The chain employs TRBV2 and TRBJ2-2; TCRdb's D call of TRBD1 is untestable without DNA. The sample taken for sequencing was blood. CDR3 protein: CASSRGDRSTGELFF.